A single sample gave rise to the 21 T cell receptor beta chains below, sequenced in a study of blood T cell repertoires in COVID-19. The data were produced by immunoSEQ multiplex PCR, yet TCRdb's version contains in-frame clones alone and is incomplete. Among about 38,000 clones, 70% to 90% were seen once, and the ten largest hold about 31%. Sequencing was done on a sample of peripheral blood. The origin of the receptors is an older man with active COVID-19.

The gene calls are TRBV7-2 and TRBJ2-7, with D perhaps TRBD1 (6 bases). Germline CDR1 SGHTA, CDR2 FQGNSA. CDR3 length: 18 residues. V lost 5 bases, J lost 2 bases, and 25 bases lay in between. The CDR3: CASSLKFRRARQAYEQYF. The CDR3 coding sequence is TGTGCCAGCAGCCTCAAATTTCGCCGGGCTCGACAGGCCTACGAGCAGTACTTC.

The chain recombines TRBV6-5 with TRBJ1-1, with D maybe TRBD1 (5 bases). There are 15 residues in the CDR3. Germline lookup yields CDR1 MNHEY and CDR2 SVGAGI. V shed 2 bases and J shed 4 bases, with 14 bases lying between them. For the CDR3, the DNA is TGTGCCAGCAGTTACAATTTCCAGGGTGGCACTGAAGCTTTCTTT. Translated, it gives CASSYNFQGGTEAFF.

The chain is built from TRBV4-2 and TRBJ2-1, with 12 bases lining up with TRBD1. The V segment lost 0 bases and the J segment 12 bases; nucleotides outside the gene matches: 12. Looked up from germline, CDR1 is LGHNA and CDR2 is YNFKEQ. The CDR3 loop spans 17 amino acids. The CDR3 DNA sequence: TGTGCCAGCAGCCAAGAAACCGGGACAGGGGGCTCTGGGATGCAGTTCTTC. Residues: CASSQETGTGGSGMQFF.

This sequence joins TRBV2 and TRBJ2-7; 7 positions agree with TRBD2. Looked up from germline, CDR1 is SNHLY and CDR2 is FYNNEI. Trimming at V came to 9 bases and at J to 4 bases, leaving 12 bases not matched to a gene. The CDR3 has 14 residues. CDR3 in DNA: TGTGCCAGGCAGCGGGCGGGAGCCGGGTACGAGCAGTACTTC. Protein: CARQRAGAGYEQYF.

The rearrangement uses TRBV7-2 and TRBJ2-1; D is ambiguous. V was trimmed by 1 base and J by 4 bases, leaving 8 bases between them. Germline V gene sequence: CDR1 SGHTA, CDR2 FQGNSA. The CDR3 is made up of 14 amino acids. The CDR3 sequence is CASSLGARYNEQFF. The CDR3 coding sequence is TGTGCCAGCAGCTTAGGGGCCCGATACAATGAGCAGTTCTTC.

The chain combines TRBV10-3 with TRBJ1-1, with D possibly TRBD1 on 5 matching bases. V gave up 0 bases and J gave up 4 bases, with 6 bases separating them. The CDR3 is made up of 13 amino acids. Per the germline V gene, CDR1 is ENHRY and CDR2 is SYGVKD. CDR3 sequence: CAISESGVTEAFF. The CDR3 DNA reads TGTGCCATCAGTGAGTCAGGGGTCACTGAAGCTTTCTTT.

The chain joins TRBV28 to TRBJ2-7; D possibly corresponds to TRBD1 (6 bases). Germline CDR1 reads MDHEN; CDR2 reads SYDVKM. V was cut by 2 bases and J by 5 bases, with 10 bases left in between. This CDR3 is 13 amino acids long. The DNA of the CDR3 is TGTGCCAGCAGTTTACCAGGACAGAACGAGCAGTACTTC. Protein sequence: CASSLPGQNEQYF.

The chain has TRBV24-1 and TRBJ2-2; a weak D match, TRBD1 (6 bases). CDR1 and CDR2 (germline): KGHDR, SFDVKD. The CDR3 spans 16 residues. Trimming took off 4 bases at V and 3 bases at J, with 14 bases between the two ends. Here the CDR3 reads CATSDQSGQHTGELFF. The DNA of the CDR3 is TGTGCCACCAGTGACCAGTCCGGACAGCACACCGGGGAGCTGTTTTTT.

The chain carries TRBV5-1 and TRBJ2-7, with 8 bases matching TRBD2. The CDR3 is 13 amino acids. Trimming cost V 4 bases and J 6 bases; bases outside gene matches: 6. The germline CDR1 and CDR2 sequences are SGHRS and YFSETQ. The CDR3 DNA is TGCGCCAGCAGCAGGAAGGCGGGGGGCGAGCAGTACTTC. This gives the protein CASSRKAGGEQYF.

The V and J genes are TRBV7-9 and TRBJ2-7; 12 bases agree with TRBD1. Per the germline V gene, CDR1 is SEHNR and CDR2 is FQNEAQ (reference sequence). Losses at the gene ends were 4 bases for V and 7 bases for J; bases not matched to a gene: 8. The CDR3 contains 15 residues. CDR3 sequence (DNA): TGTGCCAGCAGCTCCATGGGACAGGGGGCAGGGGAGCAGTACTTC. This codes for CASSSMGQGAGEQYF.

A single count supports this clone. The CDR3 is CASSYEAGRVNEKLFF. The CDR3 DNA is TGTGCCAGCAGTTATGAGGCGGGGCGGGTGAATGAAAAACTGTTTTTT. This sequence joins TRBV6-2 or TRBV6-3 and TRBJ1-4, with D possibly TRBD1 on 5 matching bases. Germline CDR1 is MNHEY and CDR2 is SVGEGT. The V gene lost 3 bases and the J gene lost 5 bases, with 16 bases spanning the gap. The CDR3 runs 16 residues.

The rearrangement uses TRBV24-1 and TRBJ2-2, with 8 bases that match TRBD1. Germline CDR1 is KGHDR and CDR2 is SFDVKD. CDR3 length: 15 amino acids. V trimming: 5 bases; J trimming: 1 base; junction bases outside the gene matches: 2. The CDR3 spells CATSATGENTGELFF. In DNA form, the CDR3 reads TGTGCCACCAGTGCGACAGGGGAGAACACCGGGGAGCTGTTTTTT.

The chain couples TRBV10-3 to TRBJ2-7, with D perhaps matching TRBD1 (5 bases). The V end lost 2 bases, the J end lost 2 bases, and 16 bases lay between the germline ends. The CDR3 is 16 residues long. The germline V gene encodes CDR1 ENHRY and CDR2 SYGVKD. The CDR3, as DNA: TGTGCCATCAGTGAGGCAGGGTTGGTTACGGCCTACGAGCAGTACTTC. Its translation is CAISEAGLVTAYEQYF.

The chain joins TRBV27 to TRBJ1-2; 8 bases are a match to TRBD1. Germline CDR1 reads MNHEY; CDR2 reads SMNVEV (reference sequence). The CDR3 extends over 15 amino acids. Trimming cost V 6 bases and J 4 bases; bases outside gene matches: 10. For the CDR3, the DNA is TGTGCCAGCAGACTCGGACAGGGATTCGGCTATGGCTACACCTTC. Encoded protein: CASRLGQGFGYGYTF.

This clone was counted once. The chain has TRBV3-1 (or the pseudogene TRBV3-2) and TRBJ2-3; 8 positions match TRBD2. V gave up 4 bases and J gave up 3 bases; unmatched junction bases: 3. CDR3 length: 14 amino acids. Germline V lookup: CDR1 LGHDT, CDR2 YNNKEL (reference sequence). The DNA of the CDR3 is TGTGCCAGCAGCCCCGCGGGGGGTACAGATACGCAGTATTTT. Residues: CASSPAGGTDTQYF.

This chain connects TRBV27 to TRBJ2-1; D is possibly TRBD1 (5 bases). V shed 7 bases and J shed 10 bases, with 14 bases lying between them. CDR1 is MNHEY and CDR2 is SMNVEV in the germline V gene (reference sequence). The CDR3 totals 12 residues. The CDR3 spells CASMSRVREQFF. CDR3 DNA: TGTGCCAGCATGTCCAGGGTTCGGGAGCAGTTCTTC.

This clone was seen only once. The chain uses TRBV12-5 and TRBJ2-1; maybe TRBD2 (5 bases). The CDR3 runs to 12 residues. Germline V gives CDR1 LGHNT, CDR2 FRNRAP. Trimming left V 6 bases short and J 4 bases short, with 7 bases between. The CDR3 nucleotides are TGTGCTAGTGGACTAGGGTACAATGAGCAGTTCTTC. The encoded protein is CASGLGYNEQFF.

This clone occurred once. J is TRBJ1-4 and V is TRBV11-2, with D unclear. The V and J ends lost 7 bases and 8 bases respectively, with 14 bases between them. The germline V gene encodes CDR1 SGHAT and CDR2 FQNNGV. The CDR3 runs 13 residues. CDR3 residues: CASIEIPQEKLFF. The CDR3 nucleotides are TGTGCCAGCATCGAAATACCCCAGGAAAAACTGTTTTTT.

The rearrangement joins TRBV27 to TRBJ2-7, with D possibly matching TRBD1 (5 bases). The germline gives CDR1 MNHEY, CDR2 SMNVEV (reference sequence). V was pared by 2 bases and J by 0 bases, with 11 bases between. CDR3 size: 15 residues. This CDR3 is CASSLNGHRSYEQYF. In DNA form, the CDR3 reads TGTGCCAGCAGTTTAAATGGACACCGCTCCTACGAGCAGTACTTC.

Points on this clone: This sample includes further DNA sequences coding for the same CDR3. This chain connects TRBV10-3 to TRBJ2-7; the D gene is possibly TRBD2 (6 bases). Trimming pared 3 bases from V and 4 bases from J, leaving 7 bases between. The CDR3 totals 12 residues. Germline V lookup: CDR1 ENHRY, CDR2 SYGVKD. The CDR3 nucleotides are TGTGCCATCAGTGACCGGGGGTACGAGCAGTACTTC. Encoded protein: CAISDRGYEQYF.

In its sample, this clone was seen a few times. This chain joins TRBV20-1 and TRBJ2-1, with D possibly TRBD1 on 6 matching bases. The CDR3 has 14 residues. V shed 3 bases and J shed 7 bases, with 16 bases lying between them. Germline CDR1 DFQATT, CDR2 SNEGSKA (reference sequence). CDR3 nucleotides: TGCAGTGCTAGTACAGGGACAATGAGGAATGAGCAGTTCTTC. Protein product: CSASTGTMRNEQFF.